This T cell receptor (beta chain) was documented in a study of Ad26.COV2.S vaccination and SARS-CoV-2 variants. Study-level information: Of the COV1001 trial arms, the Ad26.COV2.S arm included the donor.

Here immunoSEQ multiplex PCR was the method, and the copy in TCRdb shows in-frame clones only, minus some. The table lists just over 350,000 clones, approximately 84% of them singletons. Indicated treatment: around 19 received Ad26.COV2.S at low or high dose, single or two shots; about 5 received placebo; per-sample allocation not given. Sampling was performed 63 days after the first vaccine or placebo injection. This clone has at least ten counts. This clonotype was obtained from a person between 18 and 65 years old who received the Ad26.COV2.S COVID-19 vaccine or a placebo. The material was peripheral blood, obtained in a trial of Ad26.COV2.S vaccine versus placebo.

CDR3 sequence reads: CASSLTASYEQYF. CDR3 bases: TGTGCCAGCAGTTTAACAGCCTCCTACGAGCAGTACTTC. This chain joins TRBV27 and TRBJ2-7, with D hard to call. Germline assignment: CDR1 MNHEY and CDR2 SMNVEV (reference sequence). This CDR3 is 13 amino acids long. Trimming shortened V by 2 bases and J by 0 bases, and 5 bases separated the two germline ends.